The clone carrying this T cell receptor beta chain was seen many times. This entry belongs to a study of T cells in Graves' hyperthyroidism and ophthalmopathy. Germline-derived CDR1 and CDR2 are MNHEY and SVGAGI. There are 14 residues in the CDR3. The V end was cut by 2 bases, the J end by 2 bases, with 10 bases between. Amplification yielded TCR beta CDR3 regions, with RNA transcripts as the source. First-round RT-PCR of the TCR CDR3 relied on the HTBI primer set. TCRdb ran MiXCR on the multiplex PCR reads and lists one entry per CDR3 protein. The sample holds under 550,000 distinct CDR3 sequences, just under 20% seen once.

The receptor was derived from a middle-aged man with Graves' ophthalmopathy. The sample taken for sequencing was blood. The chain uses TRBV6-5 and TRBJ2-7; D tentatively fits TRBD1 or TRBD2 (5 bases each). As DNA, the CDR3 is TGTGCCAGCAGTTACGGGGGTAGACCCTACGAGCAGTACTTC. Its translation is CASSYGGRPYEQYF.